This T cell receptor beta chain was sequenced in a study of prognosis after radiotherapy for stage I lung cancer. This clonotype came up many times. Amplification of TCR beta CDR3 from genomic DNA used two-round multiplex PCR. Amplification during the initial PCR round employed primers specific to each TRBV and TRBJ gene. TCRdb re-called the multiplex PCR reads with MiXCR, one entry per CDR3 protein. The profile shows approximately 17,000 distinct CDR3 sequences, around 40% of them singletons. This CDR3 has 15 residues. CDR1 and CDR2 from the germline V gene are MNHEY and SMNVEV (reference sequence). Trimming took 5 bases from V and 1 from J, leaving 14 bases between them.

This specimen consisted of PBMCs, obtained before or after stereotactic body radiation therapy (not recorded which). The sequence derives from a donor over 45 with non-small cell lung cancer. The chain uses TRBV27 and TRBJ2-5, with TRBD2 as a possible D gene (5 bases). CDR3 DNA: TGTGCCAGCAGTGTAAGCCCCGGGATCCAAGAGACCCAGTACTTC. It specifies CASSVSPGIQETQYF.